The 21 T cell receptor beta chains below come from one sample, sequenced in a study of blood T cell repertoires in COVID-19. The protocol was immunoSEQ multiplex PCR, while the TCRdb copy is restricted to in-frame clones and leaves out a portion. The sample has about 380,000 clones, more than 75% seen once. Sequencing was done on a sample of PBMCs or T cells enriched from blood (not recorded which). Receptors originate from a man aged 25 to 45 who had recovered from COVID-19.

The V and J genes are TRBV11-2 and TRBJ2-7; D is unresolved. There are 12 residues in the CDR3. Trimming removed 3 bases from V and 0 bases from J, with 3 bases in between. CDR1 and CDR2 from the germline V gene are SGHAT and FQNNGV. CDR3 protein: CASSFSSYEQYF. The CDR3 DNA reads as TGTGCCAGCAGCTTTAGCTCCTACGAGCAGTACTTC.

This rearrangement joins TRBV24-1 to TRBJ2-5; D is perhaps TRBD1 (6 bases). CDR1 KGHDR and CDR2 SFDVKD come from the germline V gene. The CDR3 sequence is 13 residues long. Trimming took off 4 bases at V and 2 bases at J, with 7 bases between the two ends. This CDR3 reads CATSEGAQETQYF. CDR3 DNA: TGTGCCACCAGTGAGGGGGCTCAAGAGACCCAGTACTTC.

The V and J genes are TRBV6-6 and TRBJ1-4, with D hard to call. This CDR3 comprises 13 residues. Trimming shortened V by 11 bases and J by 4 bases, and 14 bases separated the two germline ends. Germline lookup yields CDR1 MNHNY and CDR2 SVGAGI (reference sequence). CDR3 amino acids: CAATARVNEKLFF. The CDR3 nucleotides are TGTGCCGCGACTGCGCGGGTTAATGAAAAACTGTTTTTT.

This sequence joins TRBV4-3 and TRBJ1-2, with TRBD1 as a possible D gene (5 bases). The CDR3 spans 16 residues. Trimming stripped 0 bases from V and 4 bases from J, with 15 bases between. Germline V lookup: CDR1 LGHNA, CDR2 YSLEER. The CDR3 DNA follows: TGCGCCAGCAGCCAAGATGACTCAGGACACCTCTATGGCTACACCTTC. Translated, it gives CASSQDDSGHLYGYTF.

V and J are TRBV25-1 and TRBJ1-6; 7 positions match TRBD1. The CDR3 is 15 amino acids. Per germline, CDR1 MGHDK and CDR2 SYGVNS. J was trimmed by 6 bases and V by 2 bases; bases with no gene match: 4. The chain's CDR3 is CASSEPGQFNSPLHF. CDR3 nucleotides: TGTGCCAGCAGTGAACCGGGACAGTTTAATTCACCCCTCCACTTT. Complete variable domain (other parts from reference TRBV25-1 and TRBJ1-6): EADIYQTPRYLVIGTGKKITLECSQTMGHDKMYWYQQDPGMELHLIHYSYGVNSTEKGDLSSESTVSRIRTEHFPLTLESARPSHTSQYLCASSEPGQFNSPLHFGNGTRLTVT.

The chain employs TRBV6-5 and TRBJ2-7, with TRBD1 matching 8 bases. CDR1 and CDR2 from the germline V gene are MNHEY and SVGAGI. The V segment lost 7 bases and the J segment 0 bases; nucleotides outside the gene matches: 5. This CDR3 has 14 amino acids. In nucleotides, the CDR3 is TGTGCCAGCAACCCGGGACAGGTCTCCTACGAGCAGTACTTC. This codes for CASNPGQVSYEQYF.

The chain is built from TRBV19 and TRBJ2-1; TRBD2 agrees at 10 bases. V was clipped by 1 base and J by 9 bases; unmatched bases: 9. CDR1 and CDR2 from the germline V gene are LNHDA and SQIVND (reference sequence). This CDR3 has 16 residues. CDR3: CASSIGPAGGRGEQFF. DNA for the CDR3: TGTGCCAGTAGTATAGGTCCAGCGGGGGGGAGAGGTGAGCAGTTCTTC.

The table lists this clone with a count of one. The rearrangement links TRBV20-1 to TRBJ1-1; 7 bases agree with TRBD1. Germline V lookup: CDR1 DFQATT, CDR2 SNEGSKA (reference sequence). The CDR3 runs to 11 residues. V was clipped by 7 bases and J by 7 bases; unmatched bases: 6. The CDR3: CSERGDSEAFF. CDR3 coding DNA: TGCAGTGAAAGAGGGGACAGTGAAGCTTTCTTT.

The V call is TRBV7-9, the J call TRBJ1-2; maybe TRBD1 (6 bases). The CDR3 runs to 14 residues. Trimming cost V 5 bases and J 4 bases, with 14 bases left between them. The germline V gene has CDR1 SEHNR and CDR2 FQNEAQ (reference sequence). This CDR3 is CASSLRTVSYGYTF. CDR3 sequence (DNA): TGTGCCAGCAGCCTGAGGACAGTCTCCTATGGCTACACCTTC.

The chain combines TRBV2 with TRBJ2-7; TRBD1 aligns across 8 bases. This CDR3 contains 14 residues. From germline, CDR1 is SNHLY and CDR2 FYNNEI. V was clipped by 4 bases and J by 2 bases; unmatched bases: 4. CDR3: CASSVRTGTYEQYF. CDR3 bases: TGTGCCAGCAGTGTCAGGACAGGGACCTACGAGCAGTACTTC.

This chain uses TRBV6-5 with TRBJ1-2; D may be TRBD1 (6 bases). Trimming took 6 bases from V and 8 from J, leaving 16 bases between them. The CDR3 covers 13 residues. Germline lookup yields CDR1 MNHEY and CDR2 SVGAGI. The CDR3 DNA reads TGTGCCAGCAGACCCACAGGGAATGGAGGCTACACCTTC. It codes for CASRPTGNGGYTF.

The chain recombines TRBV10-3 with TRBJ2-7; 8 bases are a match to TRBD1. The germline gives CDR1 ENHRY, CDR2 SYGVKD. The CDR3 has 12 amino acids. Losses at the gene ends were 10 bases for V and 3 bases for J; bases not matched to a gene: 5. The CDR3 DNA follows: TGTGCCACCCTGGACAGGGACTACGAGCAGTACTTC. Encoded protein: CATLDRDYEQYF.

The chain joins TRBV7-6 to TRBJ2-3, with D tentatively TRBD1 (5 bases). Germline-derived CDR1 and CDR2 are SGHVS and FNYEAQ. This CDR3 spans 14 amino acids. V was shortened by 8 bases and J by 5 bases, with 17 bases between the two germline ends. The CDR3 protein is CASPFLGAVDTQYF. The CDR3 nucleotides read TGTGCCAGCCCTTTCCTTGGGGCAGTAGATACGCAGTATTTT.

This clone has only one observation. The chain has TRBV6-4 and TRBJ1-2, with a tentative D call TRBD1 (5 bases). Germline V lookup: CDR1 MRHNA, CDR2 SNTAGT. The V and J ends lost 6 bases and 3 bases respectively, with 11 bases between them. The CDR3 is 13 residues long. This chain's CDR3 is CASRGGTDYGYTF. The CDR3 region has the DNA TGTGCCAGCAGGGGAGGGACGGACTATGGCTACACCTTC.

V gene TRBV14 combines with J gene TRBJ1-3; D is possibly TRBD1 (6 bases). Germline CDR1 and CDR2: SGHDN and FVKESK. CDR3 size: 14 residues. Trimming shortened V by 1 base and J by 4 bases, and 8 bases separated the two germline ends. The CDR3 protein is CASSQAGTGNTIYF. CDR3 in DNA: TGTGCCAGCAGCCAAGCCGGGACAGGAAACACCATATATTTT.

The rearrangement uses TRBV9 and TRBJ1-2, with 9 bases identical to TRBD1. This CDR3 has 13 residues. V gave up 4 bases and J gave up 4 bases; unmatched junction bases: 2. Germline V gene lookup returns CDR1 SGDLS and CDR2 YYNGEE. The CDR3 reads CASSPGQGYGYTF. CDR3 coding DNA: TGTGCCAGCAGCCCGGGACAGGGCTATGGCTACACCTTC.

The V gene is TRBV4-3, the J gene TRBJ2-7; D may be TRBD1 (5 bases). The CDR3 extends over 14 amino acids. Trimming stripped 1 base from V and 6 bases from J, with 13 bases between. CDR1 LGHNA and CDR2 YSLEER come from the germline V gene. Here the CDR3 reads CASSQGDSKSEQYF. DNA of the CDR3: TGCGCCAGCAGCCAAGGAGACAGTAAGTCCGAGCAGTACTTC.

This clone was recorded once. V usage is TRBV7-6 and J usage is TRBJ2-7; possibly TRBD1 for D (6 bases). There are 16 residues in the CDR3. V was shortened by 4 bases and J by 3 bases, with 19 bases between the two germline ends. Germline lookup yields CDR1 SGHVS and CDR2 FNYEAQ. CDR3 loop: CASSSQGGSALYEQYF. DNA for the CDR3: TGTGCCAGCAGCTCCCAAGGGGGTAGCGCGCTCTACGAGCAGTACTTC. Looking up the rest from reference TRBV7-6 and TRBJ2-7 gives the full variable domain: GAGVSQSPRYKVTKRGQDVALRCDPISGHVSLYWYRQALGQGPEFLTYFNYEAQQDKSGLPNDRFSAERPEGSISTLTIQRTEQRDSAMYRCASSSQGGSALYEQYFGPGTRLTVT.

The chain recombines TRBV11-3 with TRBJ2-3, with 8 bases lining up with TRBD1. V shed 4 bases and J 2 bases; nucleotides not matched to a gene: 5. Germline-derived CDR1 and CDR2 are SGHNT and YENEEA. The CDR3 is 15 amino acids. CDR3 nucleotides: TGTGCCAGCAGCTATGGGACAGGACCCACAGATACGCAGTATTTT. Encoded protein: CASSYGTGPTDTQYF.

About this clone itself: The sample has other DNA sequences that encode this CDR3 too. The J gene is TRBJ1-5, the V gene TRBV3-1 (or the pseudogene TRBV3-2), with D perhaps TRBD1 (5 bases). Germline CDR1 reads LGHDT; CDR2 reads YNNKEL (reference sequence). Trimming removed 1 base from V and 4 bases from J, with 8 bases in between. The CDR3 runs 14 residues. DNA of the CDR3: TGTGCCAGCAGCCAAGGACGGGGGAATCAGCCCCAGCATTTT. This sequence encodes CASSQGRGNQPQHF.

V and J are TRBV4-2 and TRBJ2-3, with 7 positions matching TRBD2. Germline assignment: CDR1 LGHNA and CDR2 YNFKEQ. This CDR3 is built from 16 residues. V trimming: 0 bases; J trimming: 1 base; junction bases outside the gene matches: 4. CDR3: CASSQEAAGGTDTQYF. The CDR3 coding sequence is TGTGCCAGCAGCCAAGAGGCCGCGGGGGGCACAGATACGCAGTATTTT.